This T cell receptor beta chain was sequenced during a study of CD8 T cells in ankylosing spondylitis. Study conclusions and caveats: Within ankylosing spondylitis blood, a TCR beta motif made up of roughly eight highly homologous variants appeared to be characteristic. Disease-associated clones were reportedly significantly overrepresented in matched ankylosing spondylitis synovial fluid.

As regards this clonotype: Its specificity is unknown.

Via MiXCR, TCRdb re-called the 5' RACE reads, giving one row per CDR3 protein. This repertoire shows just under 550,000 distinct CDR3 sequences, about 12% found once; its top ten account for about 6.5%. The CDR3 contains 14 residues. Trimming took 0 bases from V and 3 from J, leaving 9 bases between them. Looked up from germline, CDR1 is DFQATT and CDR2 is SNEGSKA (reference sequence). This receptor was taken from a male donor with ankylosing spondylitis. J is TRBJ1-5 and V is TRBV20-1; the D is unclear. Sequencing input: blood, either unsorted or a sorted T cell fraction (not recorded which). The DNA of the CDR3 is TGCAGTGCTAGAGATTGGCAGCCCAATCAGCCCCAGCATTTT. Translation: CSARDWQPNQPQHF.